This TCR beta chain was profiled in a study of blood T cell repertoires in COVID-19. Overall study: Some COVID-19 samples were acute and others convalescent; all came from the United States, Italy and Spain. PBMCs, B-cell-depleted T cells, or T cells were the source of the cDNA or gDNA that made up the material.

The germline gives CDR1 MNHEY, CDR2 SVGEGT. The V end was cut by 0 bases, the J end by 4 bases, with 16 bases between. This CDR3 is built from 16 residues. One Seattle source followed patients from active infection through their disease course. In the source study's methods: It was from reference gene primer amplification that nucleated cell counts were estimated. Produced via immunoSEQ multiplex PCR; TCRdb's table is partial and in-frame only. V and J calls and clone size are as listed in that table; D and trimming were resolved from the DNA. The sample has about 170,000 clones, roughly 88% seen once.

The chain combines TRBV6-2 or TRBV6-3 with TRBJ2-7; maybe TRBD2 (5 bases). The source of this sequence is a man between 18 and 35 years old with COVID-19, enrolled during active disease. The specimen sequenced was peripheral blood. The CDR3 sequence is CASSYSLNHGVYEQYF. As DNA, the CDR3 is TGTGCCAGCAGTTACTCGCTAAACCACGGGGTATACGAGCAGTACTTC.